The rows below give T cell receptor beta chains drawn from one sample of a study of PD-1 blockade in classical Hodgkin lymphoma. Clones were sequenced by immunoSEQ multiplex PCR, and TCRdb holds only the in-frame ones, with some missing. The sample has over 45,000 clones, approximately 73% seen once. Here the sequenced sample was peripheral blood mononuclear cells (PBMCs), taken before the second cycle of nivolumab. Every receptor here comes from a human donor with classical Hodgkin lymphoma. CDR3s leave out the opening cysteine and the closing phenylalanine or tryptophan.

v_gene	j_gene	CDR3aa
TRBV27	TRBJ2-6	ASRQSPGSGANVLT
TRBV7-2	TRBJ1-3	ASSLTGTFGNTIY
TRBV6-5	TRBJ1-1	ASIAGPNTEAF
TRBV19	TRBJ2-4	ASRGWGLAKNIQY
TRBV30	TRBJ2-4	AWAGSGIGNIQY
TRBV7-2	TRBJ1-5	ASSFKGSNQPQH
TRBV30	TRBJ2-2	AWTFGPNTGELF
TRBV28	TRBJ1-5	ASSFRGQPQH
TRBV29-1	TRBJ2-1	SGTKKVLSGEQF
TRBV7-3	TRBJ1-5	ASSLGGIQPQH
TRBV6-5	TRBJ1-1	ASTELRDQGVAF
TRBV29-1	TRBJ1-1	SVDGIANTEAF
TRBV7-6	TRBJ2-7	ASSLGGTSGTYEQY
TRBV2	TRBJ2-5	ASSFGETQY
TRBV5-4	TRBJ2-3	ASSSNDGADTQY
TRBV19	TRBJ2-7	ASSGGLAGGSYEQY
TRBV6-5	TRBJ2-7	ASSLKVTYEQY
TRBV27	NA	ASGRTVEQY
TRBV9	TRBJ2-1	ASSVGGRDYNEQF
TRBV27	TRBJ1-2	ASSLYTGQGAEGYT
TRBV18	TRBJ2-5	ASSPGQGVETQY
TRBV7-9	TRBJ1-1	ASSLGVENTEAF
TRBV30	TRBJ2-4	AWIPHRVIGENIQY
TRBV7-9	TRBJ2-2	ASSSPSRGPNTGELF
TRBV30	TRBJ2-7	AWSVSMGEQY
TRBV20-1	TRBJ1-1	SASAGTEAF
TRBV6-5	TRBJ2-1	ASSSLTSGRASGTF
TRBV11-3	TRBJ2-2	ASSWGLAGVPGELF
TRBV7-9	TRBJ2-5	ASSSTGGLETQY
TRBV5-1	TRBJ2-7	ASSLRGGPGTSGSYEQY
TRBV19	TRBJ2-7	ASSISRAYEQY
TRBV30	TRBJ1-5	AWTQGPNQPQH
TRBV30	TRBJ2-2	AWSRRGLNTGELF
TRBV7-2	TRBJ1-5	ASSLTALGQPQH
TRBV5-6	TRBJ2-7	ASSFTGVYEQY
TRBV11-2	TRBJ2-1	ASSSTLWLYNEQF
TRBV2	TRBJ1-5	AIALGTSSNQPQH
TRBV19	TRBJ2-5	ASSIDRIRSETQY
TRBV7-6	TRBJ1-1	ASSLTGTGNPFLNTEAF
TRBV6-5	TRBJ2-1	ASTPRSSNEQF
TRBV6-6	TRBJ1-2	ASSTLGGYGYT
TRBV28	TRBJ2-3	ASSRSDTQY
TRBV7-2	TRBJ1-5	ASSFSSGTYNQPQH
TRBV7-3	TRBJ2-7	ASSLKGEGSYEQY
TRBV30	TRBJ2-7	AWSLLLTYEQY
TRBV15	TRBJ1-2	ATSRVMTGEGYFGGYT
TRBV27	TRBJ2-5	ASSLVTSGRETQY
TRBV5-1	TRBJ2-7	ASSLAFSSGSYEQY
TRBV6-5	TRBJ2-1	ATRVGGDNEQF
TRBV5-1	TRBJ2-1	ASSYRLAGGNNEQF
TRBV28	TRBJ2-1	ASSPMGLAGGSSYNEQF
TRBV19	TRBJ2-5	ASSSGVGETQY
TRBV30	TRBJ2-5	AWSVQGGGQETQY
TRBV6-5	TRBJ1-1	ASGTGAEAF
TRBV25-1	TRBJ2-1	ASSEFGIAGPRYNEQF
TRBV15	TRBJ2-3	ATSRDRQSTDTQY
TRBV27	TRBJ1-5	ASSLRPQTEANQPQH
TRBV19	TRBJ1-3	ASSIDAGRNTIY
TRBV7-2	TRBJ2-7	ASSLLVEQY
TRBV7-9	TRBJ2-7	ASSFSTTYEQY